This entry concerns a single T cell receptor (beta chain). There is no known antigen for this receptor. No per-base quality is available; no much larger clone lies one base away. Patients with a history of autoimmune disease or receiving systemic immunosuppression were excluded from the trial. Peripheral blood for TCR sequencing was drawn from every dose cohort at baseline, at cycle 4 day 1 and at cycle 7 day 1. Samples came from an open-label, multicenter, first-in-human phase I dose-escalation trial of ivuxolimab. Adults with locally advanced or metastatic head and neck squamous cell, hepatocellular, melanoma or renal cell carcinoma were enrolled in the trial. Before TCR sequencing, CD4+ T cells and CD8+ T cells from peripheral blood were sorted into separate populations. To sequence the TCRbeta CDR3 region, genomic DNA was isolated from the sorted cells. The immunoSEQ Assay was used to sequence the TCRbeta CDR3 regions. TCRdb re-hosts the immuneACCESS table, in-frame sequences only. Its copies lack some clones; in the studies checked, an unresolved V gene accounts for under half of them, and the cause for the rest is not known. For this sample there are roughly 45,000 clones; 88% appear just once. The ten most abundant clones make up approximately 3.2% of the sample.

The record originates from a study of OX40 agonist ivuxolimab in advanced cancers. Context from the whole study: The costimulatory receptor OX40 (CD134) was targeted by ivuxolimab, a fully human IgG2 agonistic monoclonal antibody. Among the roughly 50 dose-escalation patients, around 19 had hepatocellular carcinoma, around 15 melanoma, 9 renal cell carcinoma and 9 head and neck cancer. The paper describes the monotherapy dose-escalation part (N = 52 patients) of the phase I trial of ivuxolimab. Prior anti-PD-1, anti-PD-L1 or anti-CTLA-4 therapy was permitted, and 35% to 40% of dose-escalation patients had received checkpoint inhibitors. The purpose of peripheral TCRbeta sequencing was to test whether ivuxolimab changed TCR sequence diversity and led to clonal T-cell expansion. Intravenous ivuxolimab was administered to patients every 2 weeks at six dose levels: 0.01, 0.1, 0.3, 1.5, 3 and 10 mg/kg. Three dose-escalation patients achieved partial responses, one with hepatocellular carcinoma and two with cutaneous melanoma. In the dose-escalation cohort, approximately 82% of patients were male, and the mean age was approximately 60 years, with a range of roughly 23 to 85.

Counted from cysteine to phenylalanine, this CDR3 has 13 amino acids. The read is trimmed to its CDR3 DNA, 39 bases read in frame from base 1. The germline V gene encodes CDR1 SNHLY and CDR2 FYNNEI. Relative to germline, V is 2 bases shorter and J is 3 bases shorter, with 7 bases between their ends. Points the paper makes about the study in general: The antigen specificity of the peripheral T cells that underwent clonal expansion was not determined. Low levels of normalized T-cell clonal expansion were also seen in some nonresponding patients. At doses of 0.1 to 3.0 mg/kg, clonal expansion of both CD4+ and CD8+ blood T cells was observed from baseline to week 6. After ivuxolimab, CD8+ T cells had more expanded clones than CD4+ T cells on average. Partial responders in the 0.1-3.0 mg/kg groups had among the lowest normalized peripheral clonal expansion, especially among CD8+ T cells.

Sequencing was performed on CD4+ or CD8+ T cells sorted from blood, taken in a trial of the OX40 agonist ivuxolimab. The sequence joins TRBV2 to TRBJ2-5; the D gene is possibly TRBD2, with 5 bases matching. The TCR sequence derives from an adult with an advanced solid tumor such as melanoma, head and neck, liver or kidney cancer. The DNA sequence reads TGTGCCAGCAGTGAAAACGGGGAAGAGACCCAGTACTTC. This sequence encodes CASSENGEETQYF.